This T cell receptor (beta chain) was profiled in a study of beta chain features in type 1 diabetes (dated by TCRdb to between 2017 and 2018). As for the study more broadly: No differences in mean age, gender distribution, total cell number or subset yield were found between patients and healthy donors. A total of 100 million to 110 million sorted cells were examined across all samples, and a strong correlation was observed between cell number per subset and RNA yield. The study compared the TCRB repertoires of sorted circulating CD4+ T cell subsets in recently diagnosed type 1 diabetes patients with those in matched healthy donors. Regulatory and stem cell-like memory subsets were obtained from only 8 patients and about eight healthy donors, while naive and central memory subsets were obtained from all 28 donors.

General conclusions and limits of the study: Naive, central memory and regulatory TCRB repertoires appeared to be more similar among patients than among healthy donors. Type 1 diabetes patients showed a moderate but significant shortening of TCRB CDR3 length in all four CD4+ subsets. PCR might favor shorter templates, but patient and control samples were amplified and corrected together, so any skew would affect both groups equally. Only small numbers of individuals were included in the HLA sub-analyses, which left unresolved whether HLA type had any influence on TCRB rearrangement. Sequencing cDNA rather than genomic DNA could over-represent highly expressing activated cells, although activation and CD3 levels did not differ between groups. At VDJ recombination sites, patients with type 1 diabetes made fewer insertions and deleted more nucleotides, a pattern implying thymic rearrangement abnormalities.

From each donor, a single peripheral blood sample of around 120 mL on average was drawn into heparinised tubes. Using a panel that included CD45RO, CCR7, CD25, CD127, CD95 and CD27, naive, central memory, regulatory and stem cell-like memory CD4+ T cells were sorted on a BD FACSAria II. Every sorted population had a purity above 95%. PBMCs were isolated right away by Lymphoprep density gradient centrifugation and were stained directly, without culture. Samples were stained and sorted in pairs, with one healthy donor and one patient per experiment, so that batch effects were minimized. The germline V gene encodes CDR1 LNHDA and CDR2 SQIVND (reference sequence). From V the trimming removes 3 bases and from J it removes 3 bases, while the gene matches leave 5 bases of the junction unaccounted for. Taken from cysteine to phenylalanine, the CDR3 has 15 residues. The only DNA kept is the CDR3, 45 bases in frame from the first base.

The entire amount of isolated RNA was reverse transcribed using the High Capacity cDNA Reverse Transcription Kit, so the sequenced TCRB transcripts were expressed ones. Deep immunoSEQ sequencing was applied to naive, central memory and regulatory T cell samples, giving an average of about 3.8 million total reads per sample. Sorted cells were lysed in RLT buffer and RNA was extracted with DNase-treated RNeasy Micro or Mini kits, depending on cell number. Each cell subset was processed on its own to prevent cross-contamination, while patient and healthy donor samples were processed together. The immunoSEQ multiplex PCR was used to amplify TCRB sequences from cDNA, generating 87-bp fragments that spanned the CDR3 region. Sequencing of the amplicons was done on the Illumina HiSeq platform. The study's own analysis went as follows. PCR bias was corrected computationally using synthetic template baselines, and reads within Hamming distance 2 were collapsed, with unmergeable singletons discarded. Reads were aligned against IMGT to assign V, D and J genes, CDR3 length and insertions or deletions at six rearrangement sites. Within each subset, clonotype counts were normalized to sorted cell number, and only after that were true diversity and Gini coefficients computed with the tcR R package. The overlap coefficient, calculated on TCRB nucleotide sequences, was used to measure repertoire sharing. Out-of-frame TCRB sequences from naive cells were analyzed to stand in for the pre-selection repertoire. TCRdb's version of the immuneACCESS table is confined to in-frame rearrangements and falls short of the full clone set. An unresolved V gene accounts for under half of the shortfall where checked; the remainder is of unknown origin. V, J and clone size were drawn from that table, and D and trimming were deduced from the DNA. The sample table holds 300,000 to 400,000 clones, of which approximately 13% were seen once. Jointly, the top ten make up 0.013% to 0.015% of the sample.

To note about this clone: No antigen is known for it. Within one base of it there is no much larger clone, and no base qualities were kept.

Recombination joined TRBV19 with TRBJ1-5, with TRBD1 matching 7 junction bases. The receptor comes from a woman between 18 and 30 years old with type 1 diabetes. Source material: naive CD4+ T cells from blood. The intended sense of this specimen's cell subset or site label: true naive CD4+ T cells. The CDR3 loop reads CASSIGQGVNQPQHF. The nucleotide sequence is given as TGTGCCAGTAGTATCGGGCAGGGGGTCAATCAGCCCCAGCATTTT.